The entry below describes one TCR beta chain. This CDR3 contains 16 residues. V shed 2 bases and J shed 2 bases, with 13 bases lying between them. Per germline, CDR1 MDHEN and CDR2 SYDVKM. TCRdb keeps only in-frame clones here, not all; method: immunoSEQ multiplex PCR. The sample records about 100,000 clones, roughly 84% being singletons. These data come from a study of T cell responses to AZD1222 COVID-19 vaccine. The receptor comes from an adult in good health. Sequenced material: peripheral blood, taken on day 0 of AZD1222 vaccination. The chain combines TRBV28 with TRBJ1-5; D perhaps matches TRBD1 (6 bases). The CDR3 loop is CASSLPRGDGNQPQHF. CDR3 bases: TGTGCCAGCAGTTTACCCAGGGGAGATGGCAATCAGCCCCAGCATTTT.